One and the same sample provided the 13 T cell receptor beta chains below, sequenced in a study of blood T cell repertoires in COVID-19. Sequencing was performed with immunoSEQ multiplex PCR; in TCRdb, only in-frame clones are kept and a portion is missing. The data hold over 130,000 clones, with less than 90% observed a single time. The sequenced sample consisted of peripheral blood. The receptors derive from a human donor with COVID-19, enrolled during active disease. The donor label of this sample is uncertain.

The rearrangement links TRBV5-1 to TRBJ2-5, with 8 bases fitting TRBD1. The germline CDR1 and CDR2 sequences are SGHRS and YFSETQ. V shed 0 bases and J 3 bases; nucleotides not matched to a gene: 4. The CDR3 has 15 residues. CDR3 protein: CASSLVPTGEETQYF. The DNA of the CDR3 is TGCGCCAGCAGCTTGGTGCCGACAGGGGAAGAGACCCAGTACTTC. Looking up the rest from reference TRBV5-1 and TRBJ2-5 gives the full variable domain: KAGVTQTPRYLIKTRGQQVTLSCSPISGHRSVSWYQQTPGQGLQFLFEYFSETQRNKGNFPGRFSGRQFSNSRSEMNVSTLELGDSALYLCASSLVPTGEETQYFGPGTRLLVL.

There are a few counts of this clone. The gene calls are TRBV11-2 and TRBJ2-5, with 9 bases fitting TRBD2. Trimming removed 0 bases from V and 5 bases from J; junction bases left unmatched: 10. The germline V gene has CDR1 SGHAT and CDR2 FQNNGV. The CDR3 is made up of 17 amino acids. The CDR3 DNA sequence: TGTGCCAGCAGCTTAGAGGGTAGCGGGAGAGTCGAGGAGACCCAGTACTTC. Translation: CASSLEGSGRVEETQYF.

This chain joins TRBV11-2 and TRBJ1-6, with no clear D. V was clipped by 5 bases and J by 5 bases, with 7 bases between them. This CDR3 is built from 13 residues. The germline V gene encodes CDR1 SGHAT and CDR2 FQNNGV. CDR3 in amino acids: CASSALNNSPLHF. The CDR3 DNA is TGTGCCAGCAGCGCGCTTAATAATTCACCCCTCCACTTT.

As DNA, the CDR3 is TGTGCCAGCAGCAAGGGGGGGGCCGGAGATACGCAGTATTTT. This codes for CASSKGGAGDTQYF. The rearrangement joins TRBV21-1 to TRBJ2-3; the table's D call of TRBD2 was not tested on the DNA. TRBV21-1 is classified as a pseudogene. The CDR3 extends over 14 amino acids.

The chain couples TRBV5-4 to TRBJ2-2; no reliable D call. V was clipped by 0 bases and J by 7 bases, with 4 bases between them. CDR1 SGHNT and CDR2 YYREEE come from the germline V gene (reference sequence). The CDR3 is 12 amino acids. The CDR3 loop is CASSLAVGELFF. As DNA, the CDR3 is TGTGCCAGCAGCTTGGCAGTCGGGGAGCTGTTTTTT. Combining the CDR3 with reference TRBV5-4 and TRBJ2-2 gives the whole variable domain ETGVTQSPTHLIKTRGQQVTLRCSSQSGHNTVSWYQQALGQGPQFIFQYYREEENGRGNFPPRFSGLQFPNYSSELNVNALELDDSALYLCASSLAVGELFFGEGSRLTVL.

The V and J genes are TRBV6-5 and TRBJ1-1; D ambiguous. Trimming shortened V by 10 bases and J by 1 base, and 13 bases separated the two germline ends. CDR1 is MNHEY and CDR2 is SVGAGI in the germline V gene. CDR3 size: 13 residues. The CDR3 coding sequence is TGTGCCACCGAGTATGAAAGGAACACTGAAGCTTTCTTT. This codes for CATEYERNTEAFF.

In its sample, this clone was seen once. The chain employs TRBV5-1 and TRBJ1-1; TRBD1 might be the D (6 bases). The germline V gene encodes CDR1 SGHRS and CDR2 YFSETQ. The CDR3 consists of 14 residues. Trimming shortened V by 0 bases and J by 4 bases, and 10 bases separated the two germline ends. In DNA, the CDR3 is TGCGCCAGCAGCTTGGGACAGGAGGTCACTGAAGCTTTCTTT. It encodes CASSLGQEVTEAFF. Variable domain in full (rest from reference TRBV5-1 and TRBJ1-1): KAGVTQTPRYLIKTRGQQVTLSCSPISGHRSVSWYQQTPGQGLQFLFEYFSETQRNKGNFPGRFSGRQFSNSRSEMNVSTLELGDSALYLCASSLGQEVTEAFFGQGTRLTVV.

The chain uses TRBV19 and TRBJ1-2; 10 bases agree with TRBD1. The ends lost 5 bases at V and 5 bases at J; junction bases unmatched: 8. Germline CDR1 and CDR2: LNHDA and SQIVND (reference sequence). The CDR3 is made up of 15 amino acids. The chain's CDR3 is CASSSRQGARYGYTF. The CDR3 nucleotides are TGTGCCAGTAGTTCCCGACAGGGGGCGCGATATGGCTACACCTTC. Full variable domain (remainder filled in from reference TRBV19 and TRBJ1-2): DGGITQSPKYLFRKEGQNVTLSCEQNLNHDAMYWYRQDPGQGLRLIYYSQIVNDFQKGDIAEGYSVSREKKESFPLTVTSAQKNPTAFYLCASSSRQGARYGYTFGSGTRLTVV.

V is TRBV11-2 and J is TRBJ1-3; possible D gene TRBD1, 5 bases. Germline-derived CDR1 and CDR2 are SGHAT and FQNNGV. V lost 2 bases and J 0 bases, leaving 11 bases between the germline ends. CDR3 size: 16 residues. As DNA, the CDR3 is TGTGCCAGCAGCTTAAACAGGCCTCACTCTGGAAACACCATATATTTT. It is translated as CASSLNRPHSGNTIYF.

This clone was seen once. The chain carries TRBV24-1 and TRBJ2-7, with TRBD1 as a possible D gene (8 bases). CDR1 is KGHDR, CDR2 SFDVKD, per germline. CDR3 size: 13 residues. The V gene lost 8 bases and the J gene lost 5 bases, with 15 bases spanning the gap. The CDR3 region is CATKRDRLHEQYF. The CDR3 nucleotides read TGTGCCACCAAGCGGGACAGGCTCCACGAGCAGTACTTC.

The CDR3 sequence: CASSLTAGANVLTF. The DNA for the CDR3 is TGCGCCAGCAGCCTCACAGCTGGGGCCAACGTCCTGACTTTC. The rearrangement joins TRBV5-1 to TRBJ2-6; D remains unclear. Trimming stripped 4 bases from V and 2 bases from J, with 7 bases between. Germline V lookup: CDR1 SGHRS, CDR2 YFSETQ. This CDR3 comprises 14 residues.

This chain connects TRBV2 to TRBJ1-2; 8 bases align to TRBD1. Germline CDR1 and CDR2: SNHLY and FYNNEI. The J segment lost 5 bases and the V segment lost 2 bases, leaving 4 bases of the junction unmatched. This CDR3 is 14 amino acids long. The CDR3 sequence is CASSERTGRYGYTF. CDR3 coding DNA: TGTGCCAGCAGTGAACGGACAGGGAGGTATGGCTACACCTTC.

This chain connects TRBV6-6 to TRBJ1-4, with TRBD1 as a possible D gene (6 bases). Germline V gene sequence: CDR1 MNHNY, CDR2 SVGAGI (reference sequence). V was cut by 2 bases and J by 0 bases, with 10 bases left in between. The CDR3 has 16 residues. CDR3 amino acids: CASSYPGQSTNEKLFF. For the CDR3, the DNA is TGTGCCAGCAGTTACCCCGGACAGTCAACTAATGAAAAACTGTTTTTT.